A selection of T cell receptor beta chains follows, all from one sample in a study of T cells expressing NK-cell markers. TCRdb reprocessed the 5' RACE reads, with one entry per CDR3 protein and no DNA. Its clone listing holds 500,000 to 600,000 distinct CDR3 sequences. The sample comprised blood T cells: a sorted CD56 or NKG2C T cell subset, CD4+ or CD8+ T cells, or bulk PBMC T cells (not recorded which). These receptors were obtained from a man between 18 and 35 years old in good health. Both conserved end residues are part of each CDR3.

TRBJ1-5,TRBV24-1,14,CATSETFRNQPQHF
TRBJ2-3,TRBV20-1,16,CSATKAGLVSTDTQYF
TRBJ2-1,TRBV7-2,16,CASSKTSGRAHNEQFF
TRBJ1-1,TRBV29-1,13,CSVDRRLNTEAFF
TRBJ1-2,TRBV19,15,CASSIQRTANYGYTF
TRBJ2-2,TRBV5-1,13,CASSWGEQGELFF
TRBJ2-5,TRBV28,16,CASSLSWGVVQETQYF
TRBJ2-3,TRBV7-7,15,CASSPKGELGDTQYF
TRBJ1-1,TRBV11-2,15,CASSLDPTGNTEAFF
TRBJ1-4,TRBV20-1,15,CSAGDRGSTNEKLFF
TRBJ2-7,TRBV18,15,CASSPPNLGAREQYF
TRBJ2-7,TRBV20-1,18,CSAPLSLGGPFHPYEQYF
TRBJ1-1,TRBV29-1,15,CSVPSYFRQNTEAFF
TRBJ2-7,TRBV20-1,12,CSARTGVYEQYF
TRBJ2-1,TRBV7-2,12,CASSPLTVEQFF
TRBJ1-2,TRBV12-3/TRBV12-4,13,CASTVRRRDGYTF
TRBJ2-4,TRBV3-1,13,CASSQDWRNIQYF
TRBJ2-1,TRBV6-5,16,CASSSGLTTSYNEQFF
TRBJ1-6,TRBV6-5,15,CASSYQTGKMTPLHF
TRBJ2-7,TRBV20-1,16,CSARDHFSGNPYEQYF
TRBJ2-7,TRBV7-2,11,CASSVRDEQYF
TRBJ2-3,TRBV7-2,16,CASSRLTGRVPDTQYF
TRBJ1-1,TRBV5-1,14,CASSPYPTNTEAFF
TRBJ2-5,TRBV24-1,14,CATSDKPGLAGSYF
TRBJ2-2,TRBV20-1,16,CSARDIQREYTGELFF
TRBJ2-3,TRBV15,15,CATSSRDASTDTQYF
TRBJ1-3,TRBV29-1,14,CSARDTSSGNTIYF
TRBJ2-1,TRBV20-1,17,CSASSPGLAVSYNEQFF
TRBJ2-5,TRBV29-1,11,CSVDTAETQYF
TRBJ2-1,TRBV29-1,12,CSVGGRFNEQFF
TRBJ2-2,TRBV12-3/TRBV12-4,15,CASSLAGRASGELFF
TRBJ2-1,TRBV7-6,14,CASSLAGDKNEQFF
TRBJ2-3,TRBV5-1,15,CASREQGRGTDTQYF
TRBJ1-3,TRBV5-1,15,CASSLVGDSGNTIYF
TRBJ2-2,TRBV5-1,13,CASSTANTGELFF
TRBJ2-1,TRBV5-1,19,CASSLERRAGGPSYNEQFF
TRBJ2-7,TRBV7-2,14,CASRSGGSGYEQYF
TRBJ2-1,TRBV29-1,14,CSGDRDRVANEQFF
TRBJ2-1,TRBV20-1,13,CSAGTSPSAEQFF
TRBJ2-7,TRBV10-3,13,CAISGDSVYEQYF
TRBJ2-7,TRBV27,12,CASSSASYEQYF
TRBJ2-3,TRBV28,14,CASRTGGGLDTQYF
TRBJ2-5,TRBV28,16,CASTESRRGGQETQYF
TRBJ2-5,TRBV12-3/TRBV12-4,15,CASSLFGGSRETQYF
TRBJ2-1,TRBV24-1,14,CATSDLDRGDEQFF
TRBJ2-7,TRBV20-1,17,CSARDLETSGVPYEQYF
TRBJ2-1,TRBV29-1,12,CSVPRARGEQFF
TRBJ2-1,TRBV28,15,CASSLWASGGNEQFF
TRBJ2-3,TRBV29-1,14,CSVERFRAEDTQYF
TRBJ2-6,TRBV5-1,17,CASSPTGAGSGANVLTF
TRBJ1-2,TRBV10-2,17,CASSESGDGRLLYGYTF
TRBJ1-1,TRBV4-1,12,CASSQDNRAAFF
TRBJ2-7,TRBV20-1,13,CSAPGTTSYEQYF
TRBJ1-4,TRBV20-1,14,CSASVGQGNEKLFF
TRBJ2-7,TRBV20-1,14,CSARDLRGSYEQYF
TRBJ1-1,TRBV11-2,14,CASSPRTGGYEAFF
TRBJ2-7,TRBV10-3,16,CAISPREAEEIYEQYF
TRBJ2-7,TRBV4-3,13,CASRRALSYEQYF
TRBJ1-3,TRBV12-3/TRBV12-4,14,CASSLAGSGNTIYF
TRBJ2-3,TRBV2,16,CASSEGGGGSTDTQYF